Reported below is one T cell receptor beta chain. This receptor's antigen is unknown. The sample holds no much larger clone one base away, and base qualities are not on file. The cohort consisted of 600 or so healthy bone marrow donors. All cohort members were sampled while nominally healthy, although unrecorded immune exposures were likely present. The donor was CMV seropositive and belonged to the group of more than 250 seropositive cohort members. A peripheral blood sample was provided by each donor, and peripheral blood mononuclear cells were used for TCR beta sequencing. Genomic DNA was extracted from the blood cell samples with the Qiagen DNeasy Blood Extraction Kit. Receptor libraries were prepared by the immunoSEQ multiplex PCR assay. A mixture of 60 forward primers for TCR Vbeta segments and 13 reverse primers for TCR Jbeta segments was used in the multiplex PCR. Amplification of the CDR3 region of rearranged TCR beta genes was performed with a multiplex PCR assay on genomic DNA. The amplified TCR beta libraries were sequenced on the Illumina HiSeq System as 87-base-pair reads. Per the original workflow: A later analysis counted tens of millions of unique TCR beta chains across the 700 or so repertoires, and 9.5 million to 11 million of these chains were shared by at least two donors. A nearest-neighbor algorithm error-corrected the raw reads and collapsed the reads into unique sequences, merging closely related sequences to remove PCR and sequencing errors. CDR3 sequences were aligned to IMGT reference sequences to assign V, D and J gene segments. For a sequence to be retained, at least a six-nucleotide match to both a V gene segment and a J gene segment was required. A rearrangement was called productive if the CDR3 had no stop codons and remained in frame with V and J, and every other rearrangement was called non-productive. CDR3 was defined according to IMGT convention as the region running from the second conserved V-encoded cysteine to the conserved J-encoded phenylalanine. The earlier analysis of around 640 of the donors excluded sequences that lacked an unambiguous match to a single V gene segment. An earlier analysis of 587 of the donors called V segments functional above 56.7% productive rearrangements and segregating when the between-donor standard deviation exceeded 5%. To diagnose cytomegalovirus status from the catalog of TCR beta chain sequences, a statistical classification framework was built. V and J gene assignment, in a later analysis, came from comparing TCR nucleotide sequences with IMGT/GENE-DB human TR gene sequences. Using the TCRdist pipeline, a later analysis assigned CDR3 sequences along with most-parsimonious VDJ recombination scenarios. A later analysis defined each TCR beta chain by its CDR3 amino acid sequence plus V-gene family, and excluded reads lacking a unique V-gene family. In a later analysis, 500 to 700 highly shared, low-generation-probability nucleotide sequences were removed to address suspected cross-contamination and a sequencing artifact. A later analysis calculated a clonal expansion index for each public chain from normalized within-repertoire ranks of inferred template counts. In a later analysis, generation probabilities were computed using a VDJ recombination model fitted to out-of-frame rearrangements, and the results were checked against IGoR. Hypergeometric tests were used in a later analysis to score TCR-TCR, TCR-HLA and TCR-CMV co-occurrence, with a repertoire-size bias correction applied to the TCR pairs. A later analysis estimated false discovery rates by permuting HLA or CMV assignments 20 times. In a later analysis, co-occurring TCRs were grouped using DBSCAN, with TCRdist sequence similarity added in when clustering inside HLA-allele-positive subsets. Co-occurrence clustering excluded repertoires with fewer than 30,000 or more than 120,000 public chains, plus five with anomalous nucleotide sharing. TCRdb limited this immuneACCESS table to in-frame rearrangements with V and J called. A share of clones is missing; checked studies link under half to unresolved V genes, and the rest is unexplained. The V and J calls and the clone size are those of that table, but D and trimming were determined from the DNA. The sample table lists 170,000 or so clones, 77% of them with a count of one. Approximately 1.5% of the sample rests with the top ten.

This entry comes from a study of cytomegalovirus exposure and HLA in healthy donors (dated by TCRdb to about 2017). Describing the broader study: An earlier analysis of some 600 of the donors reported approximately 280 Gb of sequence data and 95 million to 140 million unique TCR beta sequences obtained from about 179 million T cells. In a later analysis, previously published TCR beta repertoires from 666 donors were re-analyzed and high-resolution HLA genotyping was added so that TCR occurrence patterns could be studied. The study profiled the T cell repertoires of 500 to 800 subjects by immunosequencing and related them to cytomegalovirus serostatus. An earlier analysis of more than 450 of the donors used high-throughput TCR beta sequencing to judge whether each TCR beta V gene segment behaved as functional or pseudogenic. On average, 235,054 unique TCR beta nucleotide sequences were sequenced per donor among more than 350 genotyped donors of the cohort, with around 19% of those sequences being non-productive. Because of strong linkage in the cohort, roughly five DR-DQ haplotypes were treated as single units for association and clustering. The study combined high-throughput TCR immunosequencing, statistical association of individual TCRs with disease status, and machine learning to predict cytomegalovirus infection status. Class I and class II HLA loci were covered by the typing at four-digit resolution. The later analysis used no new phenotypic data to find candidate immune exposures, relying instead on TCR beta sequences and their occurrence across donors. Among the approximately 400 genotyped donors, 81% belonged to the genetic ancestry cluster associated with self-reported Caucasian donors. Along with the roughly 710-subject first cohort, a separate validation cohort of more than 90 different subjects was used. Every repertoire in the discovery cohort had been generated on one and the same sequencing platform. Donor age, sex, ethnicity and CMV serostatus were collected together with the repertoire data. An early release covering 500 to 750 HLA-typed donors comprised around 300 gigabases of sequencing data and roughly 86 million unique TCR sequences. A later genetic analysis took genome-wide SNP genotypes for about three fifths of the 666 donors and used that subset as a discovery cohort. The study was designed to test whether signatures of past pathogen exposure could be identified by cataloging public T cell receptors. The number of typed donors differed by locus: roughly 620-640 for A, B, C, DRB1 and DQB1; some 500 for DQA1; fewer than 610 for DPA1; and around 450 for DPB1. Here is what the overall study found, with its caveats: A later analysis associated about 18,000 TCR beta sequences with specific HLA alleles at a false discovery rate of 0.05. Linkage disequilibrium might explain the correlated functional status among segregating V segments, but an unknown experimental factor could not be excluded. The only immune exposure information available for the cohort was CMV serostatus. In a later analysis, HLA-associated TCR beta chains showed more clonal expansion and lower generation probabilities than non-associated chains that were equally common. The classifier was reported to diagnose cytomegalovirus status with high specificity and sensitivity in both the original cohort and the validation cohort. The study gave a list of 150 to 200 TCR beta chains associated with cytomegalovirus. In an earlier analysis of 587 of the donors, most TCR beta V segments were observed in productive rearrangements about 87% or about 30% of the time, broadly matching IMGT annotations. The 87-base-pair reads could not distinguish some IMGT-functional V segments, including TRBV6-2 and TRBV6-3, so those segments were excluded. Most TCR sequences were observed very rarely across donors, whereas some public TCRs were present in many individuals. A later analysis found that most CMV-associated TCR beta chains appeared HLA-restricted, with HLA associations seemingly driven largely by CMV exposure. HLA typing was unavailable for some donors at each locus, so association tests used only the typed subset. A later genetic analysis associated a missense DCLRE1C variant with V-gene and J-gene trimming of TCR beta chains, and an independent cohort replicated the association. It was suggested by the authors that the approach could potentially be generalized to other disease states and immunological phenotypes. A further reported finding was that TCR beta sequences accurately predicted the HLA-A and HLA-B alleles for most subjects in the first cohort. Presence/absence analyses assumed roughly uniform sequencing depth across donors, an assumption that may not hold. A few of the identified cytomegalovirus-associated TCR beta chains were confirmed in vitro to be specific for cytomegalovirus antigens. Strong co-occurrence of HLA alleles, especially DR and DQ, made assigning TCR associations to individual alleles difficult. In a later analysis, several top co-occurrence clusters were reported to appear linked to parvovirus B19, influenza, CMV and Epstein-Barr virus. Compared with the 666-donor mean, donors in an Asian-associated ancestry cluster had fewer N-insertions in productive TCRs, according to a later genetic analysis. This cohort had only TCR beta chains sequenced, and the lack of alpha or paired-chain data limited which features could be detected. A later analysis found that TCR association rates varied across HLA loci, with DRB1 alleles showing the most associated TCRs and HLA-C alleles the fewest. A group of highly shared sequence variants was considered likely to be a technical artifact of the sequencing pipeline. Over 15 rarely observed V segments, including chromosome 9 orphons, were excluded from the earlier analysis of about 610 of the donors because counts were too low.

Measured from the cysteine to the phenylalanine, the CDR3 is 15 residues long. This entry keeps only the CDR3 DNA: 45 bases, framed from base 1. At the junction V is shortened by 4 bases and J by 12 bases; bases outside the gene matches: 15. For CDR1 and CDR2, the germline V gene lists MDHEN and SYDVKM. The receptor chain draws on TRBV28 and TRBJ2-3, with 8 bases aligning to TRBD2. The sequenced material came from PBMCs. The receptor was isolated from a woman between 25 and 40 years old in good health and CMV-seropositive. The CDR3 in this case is CASSSLRFEREYQYF. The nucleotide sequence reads TGTGCCAGCAGTTCCCTGAGGTTTGAGCGGGAGTATCAGTATTTT.